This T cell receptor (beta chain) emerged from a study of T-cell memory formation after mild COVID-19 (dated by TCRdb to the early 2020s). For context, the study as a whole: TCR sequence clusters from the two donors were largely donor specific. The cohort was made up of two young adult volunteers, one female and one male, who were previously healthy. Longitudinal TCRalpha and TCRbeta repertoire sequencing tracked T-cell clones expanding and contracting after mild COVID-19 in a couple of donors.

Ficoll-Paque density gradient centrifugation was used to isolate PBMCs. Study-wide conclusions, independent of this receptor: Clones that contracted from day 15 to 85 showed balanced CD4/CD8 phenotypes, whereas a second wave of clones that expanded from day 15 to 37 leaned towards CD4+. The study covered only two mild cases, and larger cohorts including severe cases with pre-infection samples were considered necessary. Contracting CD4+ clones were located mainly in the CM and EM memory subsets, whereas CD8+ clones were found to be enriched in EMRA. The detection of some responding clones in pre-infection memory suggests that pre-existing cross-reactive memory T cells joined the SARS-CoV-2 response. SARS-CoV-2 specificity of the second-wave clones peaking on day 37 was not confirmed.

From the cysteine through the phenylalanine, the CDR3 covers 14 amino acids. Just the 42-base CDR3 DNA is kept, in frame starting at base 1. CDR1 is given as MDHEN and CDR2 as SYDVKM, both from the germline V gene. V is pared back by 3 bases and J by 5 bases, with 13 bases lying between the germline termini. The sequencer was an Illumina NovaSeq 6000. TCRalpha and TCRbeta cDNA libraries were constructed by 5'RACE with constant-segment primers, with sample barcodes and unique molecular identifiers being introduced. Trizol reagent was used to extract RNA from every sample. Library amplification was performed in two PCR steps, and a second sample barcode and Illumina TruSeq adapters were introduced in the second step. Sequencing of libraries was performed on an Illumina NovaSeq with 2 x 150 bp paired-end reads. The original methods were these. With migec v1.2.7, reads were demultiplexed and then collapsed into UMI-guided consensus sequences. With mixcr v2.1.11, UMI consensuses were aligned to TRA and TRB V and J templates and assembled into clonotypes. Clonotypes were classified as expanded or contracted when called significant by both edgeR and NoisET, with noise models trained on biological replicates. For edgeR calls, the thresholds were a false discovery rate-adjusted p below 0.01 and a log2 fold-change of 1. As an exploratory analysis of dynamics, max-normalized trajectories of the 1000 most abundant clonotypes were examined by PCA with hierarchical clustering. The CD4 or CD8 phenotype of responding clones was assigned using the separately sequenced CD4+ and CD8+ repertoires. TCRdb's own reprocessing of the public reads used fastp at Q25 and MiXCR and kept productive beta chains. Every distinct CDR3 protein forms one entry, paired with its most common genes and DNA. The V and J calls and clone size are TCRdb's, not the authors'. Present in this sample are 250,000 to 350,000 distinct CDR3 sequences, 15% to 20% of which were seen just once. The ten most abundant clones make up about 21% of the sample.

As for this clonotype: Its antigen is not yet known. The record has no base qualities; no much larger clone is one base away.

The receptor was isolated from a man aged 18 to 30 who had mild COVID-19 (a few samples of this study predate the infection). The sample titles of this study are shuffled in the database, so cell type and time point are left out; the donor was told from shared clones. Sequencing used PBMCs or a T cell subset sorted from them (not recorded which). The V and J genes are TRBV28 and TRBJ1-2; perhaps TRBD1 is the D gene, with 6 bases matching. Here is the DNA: TGTGCCAGCAGTTTGAGAGGCAGGGGATATGGCTACACCTTC. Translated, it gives CASSLRGRGYGYTF.